This T cell receptor beta chain was sequenced in a study of T cell responses to AZD1222 COVID-19 vaccine. The study, taken as a whole, reports: White British ancestry dominated among donors, who included more females, and clonal diversity was possibly underestimated. Dominant CD4 TCR responses targeted spike regions 160-218 and 743-854.

Profiling relied on immunoSEQ multiplex PCR, and the TCRdb table lists in-frame clones only, not all of them. The sample has around 210,000 clones, roughly 94% seen once. There are 14 residues in the CDR3. V was pared by 4 bases and J by 3 bases, with 2 bases of the junction left unmatched. Germline loops: CDR1 SGHNT, CDR2 YYREEE (reference sequence). As to this clone: Its antigen is as yet unknown.

The gene calls are TRBV5-4 and TRBJ2-3, with 10 bases aligning to TRBD2. This receptor was taken from an adult who received the MenACWY meningococcal vaccine as a control. The sequencing used peripheral blood, collected 28 days after the second dose of the MenACWY control vaccine. CDR3 sequence reads: CASSLAGATDTQYF. The CDR3 coding sequence is TGTGCCAGCAGCCTAGCGGGAGCAACAGATACGCAGTATTTT. The whole variable domain, remainder taken from reference TRBV5-4 and TRBJ2-3, is ETGVTQSPTHLIKTRGQQVTLRCSSQSGHNTVSWYQQALGQGPQFIFQYYREEENGRGNFPPRFSGLQFPNYSSELNVNALELDDSALYLCASSLAGATDTQYFGPGTRLTVL.